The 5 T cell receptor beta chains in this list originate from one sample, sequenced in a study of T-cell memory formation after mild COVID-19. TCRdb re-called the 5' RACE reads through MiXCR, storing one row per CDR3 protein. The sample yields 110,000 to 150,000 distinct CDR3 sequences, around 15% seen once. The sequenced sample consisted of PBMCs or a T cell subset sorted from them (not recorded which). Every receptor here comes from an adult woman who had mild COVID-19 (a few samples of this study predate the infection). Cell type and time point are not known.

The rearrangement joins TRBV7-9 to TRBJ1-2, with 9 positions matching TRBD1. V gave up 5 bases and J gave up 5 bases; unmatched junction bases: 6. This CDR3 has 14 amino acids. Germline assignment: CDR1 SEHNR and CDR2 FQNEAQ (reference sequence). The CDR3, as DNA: TGTGCCAGCAGCCCCCCGGGACAGGGATATGGCTACACCTTC. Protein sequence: CASSPPGQGYGYTF.

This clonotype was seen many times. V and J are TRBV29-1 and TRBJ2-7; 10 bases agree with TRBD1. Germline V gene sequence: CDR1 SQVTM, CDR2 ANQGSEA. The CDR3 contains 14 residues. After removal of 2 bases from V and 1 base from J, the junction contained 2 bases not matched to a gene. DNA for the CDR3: TGCAGCGTTGAAACGGGACAGGGGTCCTACGAGCAGTACTTC. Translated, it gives CSVETGQGSYEQYF.

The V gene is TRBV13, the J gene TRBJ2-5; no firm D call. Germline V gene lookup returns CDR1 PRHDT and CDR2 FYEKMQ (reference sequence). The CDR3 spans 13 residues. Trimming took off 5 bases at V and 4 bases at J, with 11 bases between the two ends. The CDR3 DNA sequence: TGTGCCAGCAGCCCAGAATCACGAGAGACCCAGTACTTC. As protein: CASSPESRETQYF.

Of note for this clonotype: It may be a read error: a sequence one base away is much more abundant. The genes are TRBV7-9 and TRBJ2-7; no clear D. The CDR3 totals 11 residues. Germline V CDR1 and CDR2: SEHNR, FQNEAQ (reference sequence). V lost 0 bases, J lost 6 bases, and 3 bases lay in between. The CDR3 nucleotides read TGTGCCAGCAGCTTAGCGCTCGAGCAGTACTTC. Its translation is CASSLALEQYF.

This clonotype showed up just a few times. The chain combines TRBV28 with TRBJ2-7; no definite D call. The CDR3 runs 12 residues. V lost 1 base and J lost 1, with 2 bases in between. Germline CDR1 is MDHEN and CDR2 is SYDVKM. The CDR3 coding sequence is TGTGCCAGCAGTTTATTTTCCTACGAGCAGTACTTC. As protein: CASSLFSYEQYF. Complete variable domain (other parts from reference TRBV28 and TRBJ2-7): DVKVTQSSRYLVKRTGEKVFLECVQDMDHENMFWYRQDPGLGLRLIYFSYDVKMKEKGDIPEGYSVSREKKERFSLILESASTNQTSMYLCASSLFSYEQYFGPGTRLTVT.